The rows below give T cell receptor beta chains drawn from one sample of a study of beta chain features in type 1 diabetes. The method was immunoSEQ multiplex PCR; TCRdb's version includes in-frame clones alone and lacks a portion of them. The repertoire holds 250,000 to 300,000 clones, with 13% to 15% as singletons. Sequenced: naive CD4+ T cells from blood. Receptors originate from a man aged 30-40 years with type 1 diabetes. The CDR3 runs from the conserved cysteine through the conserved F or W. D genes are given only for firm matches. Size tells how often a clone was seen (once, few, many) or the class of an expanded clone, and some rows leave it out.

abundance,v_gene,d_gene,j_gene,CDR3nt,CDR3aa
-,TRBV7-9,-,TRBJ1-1,TGTGCCAGCAGCTTGAGCCGGACTGAAGCTTTCTTT,CASSLSRTEAFF
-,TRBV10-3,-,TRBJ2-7,TGTGCCATCAGTGAGTCTACGGGTTCGACTCTCGAGCAGTACTTC,CAISESTGSTLEQYF
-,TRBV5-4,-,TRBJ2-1,TGTGCCAGCAGCTCCCCCTCTAGCGCCAACAAAAGCTCCTACAATGAGCAGTTCTTC,CASSSPSSANKSSYNEQFF
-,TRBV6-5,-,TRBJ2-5,TGTGCCAGCAGTTCCCCCGGGAAGGAGGGGTACTTC,CASSSPGKEGYF
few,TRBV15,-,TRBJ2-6,TGTGCCACCAGCAGAGATAAATTACAGGCCTCTGGGGCCAACGTCCTGACTTTC,CATSRDKLQASGANVLTF
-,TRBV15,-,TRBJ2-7,TGTGCCACCAGCCCTCAGAGGGGGTCCGCCCGCGAGCAGTACTTC,CATSPQRGSAREQYF
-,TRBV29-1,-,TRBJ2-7,TGCAGCGTTGGGGAGGGGGGGTACTACGAGCAGTACTTC,CSVGEGGYYEQYF
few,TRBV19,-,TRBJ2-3,TGTGCCAGTAGCATCAACAGGGATACGCAGTATTTT,CASSINRDTQYF
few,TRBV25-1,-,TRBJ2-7,TGTGCCAGCAGTGAACGAACCACAGGGCTTCACTTC,CASSERTTGLHF
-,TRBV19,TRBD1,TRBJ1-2,TGTGCCAGTACCGACAGGGGCGACTATGGCTACACCTTC,CASTDRGDYGYTF
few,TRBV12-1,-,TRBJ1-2,TGTGCCAGCAGAACCTCCCCGGAGGTCACTTATGGCTACACCTTC,CASRTSPEVTYGYTF
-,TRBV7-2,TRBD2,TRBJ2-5,TGTGCCAGCAGCCTTCAGACTAGCGGGAGGTCAGAGACCCAGTACTTC,CASSLQTSGRSETQYF
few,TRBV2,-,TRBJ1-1,TGTGCCAGCAGCCCTCGCGGGGGCCCTGAAGCTTTCTTT,CASSPRGGPEAFF
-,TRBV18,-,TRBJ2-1,TGTGCCAGCTCTGCCGACAGGATCACCTACAATGAGCAGTTCTTC,CASSADRITYNEQFF
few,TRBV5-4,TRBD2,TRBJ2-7,TGTGCCAGCAGCCCGCCCTCCGGGACTAGGTACGAGCAGTACTTC,CASSPPSGTRYEQYF
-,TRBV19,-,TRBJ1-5,TGTGCCAGTAGGGATTCAGGGGTAACACAGCCCCAGCATTTT,CASRDSGVTQPQHF
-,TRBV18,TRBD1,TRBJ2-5,TGTGCCAGCTCACTAAGACGGACAGGGGAGACCCAGTACTTC,CASSLRRTGETQYF
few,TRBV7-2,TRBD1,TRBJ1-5,TGTGCCAGTACCAAGGGACAGGGTAGCAATCAGCCCCAGCATTTT,CASTKGQGSNQPQHF
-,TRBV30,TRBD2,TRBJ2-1,TGTGCCTGGAGTGTACTAGCGGGAGGGCCTCGGGGTGAGCAGTTCTTC,CAWSVLAGGPRGEQFF
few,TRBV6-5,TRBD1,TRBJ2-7,TGTGCCAGCAGTTTTCAACAGGGGTTGTACGAGCAGTACTTC,CASSFQQGLYEQYF
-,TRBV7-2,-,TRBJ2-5,TGTGCCAGCACCCTACAGGACAGTCAAGAGACCCAGTACTTC,CASTLQDSQETQYF
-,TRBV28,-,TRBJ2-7,TGTGCCAGCAGTCCGAGCCCGGGACAAGCGAGGGAGCAGTACTTC,CASSPSPGQAREQYF
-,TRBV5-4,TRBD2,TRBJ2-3,TGTGCCAGTGGGGGGGGGAGCACAGATACGCAGTATTTT,CASGGGSTDTQYF
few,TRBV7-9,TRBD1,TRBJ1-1,TGTGCCAGCAGCTCAGATGGGACAGAGAACACTGAAGCTTTCTTT,CASSSDGTENTEAFF
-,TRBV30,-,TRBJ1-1,TGTGCCTGGAGTGTTGGGGGCGAGACTGAAGCTTTCTTT,CAWSVGGETEAFF
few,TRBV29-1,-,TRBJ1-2,TGCAGCGTTGAAAGCCCCCAAGCAGGCTATGGCTACACCTTC,CSVESPQAGYGYTF
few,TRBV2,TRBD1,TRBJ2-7,TGTGCCAGCAGCGGGTGGGACAGGGGATTCTACGAGCAGTACTTC,CASSGWDRGFYEQYF
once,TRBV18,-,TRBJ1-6,TGTGCCAGCTCCCCCGCGACAAGTCGGTTGGATTCACCCCTCCACTTT,CASSPATSRLDSPLHF
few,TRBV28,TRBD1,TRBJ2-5,TGTGCCAGCAGGGTGACAGGGTTCTGGGAGACCCAGTACTTC,CASRVTGFWETQYF
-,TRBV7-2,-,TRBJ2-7,TGTGCCAGCAGCTTGTGGCGGGTCGGTTACGAGCAGTACTTC,CASSLWRVGYEQYF
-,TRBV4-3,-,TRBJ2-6,TGCGCCAGCAGCCAAAGACAAGGTCGGCACAACAGCTCTGGGGCCAACGTCCTGACTTTC,CASSQRQGRHNSSGANVLTF
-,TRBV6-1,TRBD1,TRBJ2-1,TGTGCCATCAGGGACAGGGCACACAATGAGCAGTTCTTC,CAIRDRAHNEQFF
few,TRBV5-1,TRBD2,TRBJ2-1,TGCGCCAGCAGCTTGGTAGCGGGAGGGGACAATGAGCAGTTCTTC,CASSLVAGGDNEQFF
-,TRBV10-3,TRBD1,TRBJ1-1,TGTGCCATCAGTGAACCAGGGGGTACTGAAGCTTTCTTT,CAISEPGGTEAFF
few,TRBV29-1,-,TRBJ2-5,TGCAGCGTTGGAAGGGAGCTTTGGGGTGGAGAGACCCAGTACTTC,CSVGRELWGGETQYF
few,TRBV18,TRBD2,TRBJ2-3,TGTGCCAGCTCTCCTAGCGGGAGCGGCACAGATACGCAGTATTTT,CASSPSGSGTDTQYF
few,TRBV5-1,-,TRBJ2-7,TGCGCCAGCAGCTTGGCGATGGAGTACGAGCAGTACTTC,CASSLAMEYEQYF
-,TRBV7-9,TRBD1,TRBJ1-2,TGTGCCAGCGGGACAGGTTATGGCTACACCTTC,CASGTGYGYTF
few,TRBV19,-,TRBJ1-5,TGTGCCAGTAGTAGGTTCTGGGGCGATCGGCAGCCCCAGCATTTT,CASSRFWGDRQPQHF
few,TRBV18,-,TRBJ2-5,TGTGCCAGCTCCCGTCCGAACAGGGTGGAAGAGACCCAGTACTTC,CASSRPNRVEETQYF
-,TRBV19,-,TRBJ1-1,TGTGCCAGTTGTAACTCTCTTTTTATGAACACTGAAGCTTTCTTT,CASCNSLFMNTEAFF
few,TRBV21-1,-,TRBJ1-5,TGTGCCAGCAGCATGACAGGGGACGATAGCAATCAGCCCCAGCATTTT,CASSMTGDDSNQPQHF
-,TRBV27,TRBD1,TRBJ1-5,TGTGCCAGCACAAACAGGGGAAATCAGCCCCAGCATTTT,CASTNRGNQPQHF
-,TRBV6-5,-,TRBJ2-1,TGTGCCAGCAGTAAGAGGGCAGCCTACAATGAGCAGTTCTTC,CASSKRAAYNEQFF
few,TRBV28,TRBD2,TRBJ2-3,TGTGCCAGCAGTTTCCTCGCGGGAGTTACAGATACGCAGTATTTT,CASSFLAGVTDTQYF
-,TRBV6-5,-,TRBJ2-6,TGTGCCAGCAGTTCGTCCTCTGGGGCCAACGTCCTGACTTTC,CASSSSSGANVLTF
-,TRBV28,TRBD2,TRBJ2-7,TGTGCCAGCAGTTTGGGGGTAGCGGGAGACATTTACGAGCAGTACTTC,CASSLGVAGDIYEQYF
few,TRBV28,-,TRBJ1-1,TGTGCCAGCAGTTTATTGGCCGAGAGGACTGAAGCTTTCTTT,CASSLLAERTEAFF
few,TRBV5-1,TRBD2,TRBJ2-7,TGCGCCAGCAGCGGGAACGGGGGGGCATTGGGAGAGCAGTACTTC,CASSGNGGALGEQYF
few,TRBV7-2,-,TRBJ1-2,TGTGCCAGCAGCATGGGACTTTCAGCTAACTATGGCTACACCTTC,CASSMGLSANYGYTF
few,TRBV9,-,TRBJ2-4,TGTGCCAGCAGCGTCCCCCCAGGGGGGAGTTACATTCAGTACTTC,CASSVPPGGSYIQYF
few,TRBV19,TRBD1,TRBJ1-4,TGTGCCAGTGGGGACAGCTCCAATGAAAAACTGTTTTTT,CASGDSSNEKLFF